One and the same sample provided the 8 T cell receptor beta chains below, sequenced in a study of CD4+ T cells in melanoma. TCRdb's copy holds only in-frame clones and misses some; the assay was immunoSEQ multiplex PCR. The data contain approximately 15,000 clones, about 62% of them singletons. Sequenced input: cells from a culture (not recorded whether cultured in vitro). These receptors were taken from a human donor with melanoma.

This chain uses TRBV11-2 with TRBJ2-6; TRBD1 is a possible D gene (5 bases). Per the germline V gene, CDR1 is SGHAT and CDR2 is FQNNGV. The CDR3 is 19 amino acids. V was cut by 6 bases and J by 1 base, with 22 bases left in between. For the CDR3, the DNA is TGTGCCAGCAGAAAATTAGCTAGGACACCCCATTCTGGGGCCAACGTCCTGACTTTC. Its translation is CASRKLARTPHSGANVLTF. The variable domain in full, with the rest retrieved from reference TRBV11-2 and TRBJ2-6, is EAGVAQSPRYKIIEKRQSVAFWCNPISGHATLYWYQQILGQGPKLLIQFQNNGVVDDSQLPKDRFSAERLKGVDSTLKIQPAKLEDSAVYLCASRKLARTPHSGANVLTFGAGSRLTVL.

The chain recombines TRBV15 with TRBJ2-6; D remains ambiguous. V was trimmed by 1 base and J by 0 bases, leaving 7 bases between them. There are 16 residues in the CDR3. CDR1 LNHNV and CDR2 YYDKDF come from the germline V gene (reference sequence). As DNA, the CDR3 is TGTGCCACCAGCAGAGTAAGGAGCTCTGGGGCCAACGTCCTGACTTTC. Translated: CATSRVRSSGANVLTF.

V usage is TRBV7-3 and J usage is TRBJ2-3; D unresolved. With 5 bases removed from V and 6 bases from J, the gap between germline ends came to 12 bases. The CDR3 totals 13 residues. Germline V gene lookup returns CDR1 SGHTA and CDR2 FQGTGA. Here the CDR3 reads CASSKRAWDTQYF. CDR3 nucleotide sequence: TGTGCCAGCAGCAAAAGGGCGTGGGATACGCAGTATTTT. The full variable domain, rest sourced from reference TRBV7-3 and TRBJ2-3, is GAGVSQTPSNKVTEKGKYVELRCDPISGHTALYWYRQSLGQGPEFLIYFQGTGAADDSGLPNDRFFAVRPEGSVSTLKIQRTERGDSAVYLCASSKRAWDTQYFGPGTRLTVL.

The rearrangement uses TRBV5-4 and TRBJ1-2, with D perhaps matching TRBD1 (6 bases). V shed 0 bases and J shed 8 bases, with 11 bases lying between them. The CDR3 is 13 residues long. Per germline, CDR1 SGHNT and CDR2 YYREEE (reference sequence). The CDR3 DNA is TGTGCCAGCAGCTTGGCCGGACAGATAGGCTACACCTTC. Its translation is CASSLAGQIGYTF.

V gene TRBV2 combines with J gene TRBJ1-6; the D gene is possibly TRBD1 (6 bases). The CDR3 loop spans 14 amino acids. V lost 4 bases and J 6 bases, leaving 10 bases between the germline ends. CDR1 SNHLY and CDR2 FYNNEI come from the germline V gene. This CDR3 is CASSVWDTNSPLHF. The CDR3 nucleotides are TGTGCCAGCAGTGTGTGGGACACTAATTCACCCCTCCACTTT.

V is TRBV5-1 and J is TRBJ1-2; TRBD1 matches 9 bases. CDR1 and CDR2 (germline): SGHRS, YFSETQ. V lost 7 bases to trimming and J lost 5 bases; unmatched junction nucleotides: 18. This CDR3 is 17 amino acids long. CDR3 nucleotide sequence: TGCGCCAGCGCAAGCACGGGACAGGGAGGGATACTGTATGGCTACACCTTC. It yields the protein CASASTGQGGILYGYTF.

This clone was picked up one time. The rearrangement uses TRBV7-6 and TRBJ1-1, with 8 bases fitting TRBD1. With V trimmed by 6 bases and J by 5 bases, 11 bases remained unmatched. CDR1 and CDR2 from the germline V gene are SGHVS and FNYEAQ. There are 15 residues in the CDR3. The CDR3 region is CASRPTQGARTEAFF. CDR3 coding DNA: TGTGCCAGCAGGCCTACGCAGGGGGCGCGGACTGAAGCTTTCTTT.

The rearrangement joins TRBV7-3 to TRBJ1-1; weak D call: TRBD1 (5 bases). Germline CDR1 and CDR2: SGHTA and FQGTGA. The CDR3 is 14 residues long. V lost 3 bases to trimming and J lost 5 bases, with 13 bases between them. CDR3 bases: TGTGCCAGCAGCTTTAAGGGGCCGGGGACTGAAGCTTTCTTT. Its protein is CASSFKGPGTEAFF. Supplemented by reference TRBV7-3 and TRBJ1-1, the full variable domain reads GAGVSQTPSNKVTEKGKYVELRCDPISGHTALYWYRQSLGQGPEFLIYFQGTGAADDSGLPNDRFFAVRPEGSVSTLKIQRTERGDSAVYLCASSFKGPGTEAFFGQGTRLTVV.